This T cell receptor (beta chain) was found in a study of shared clonotypes between healthy human individuals. Sorted-subset replicate PCRs used 150 to 250 ng of genomic DNA. This amount corresponded to approximately 30,000 T cell genomes. Data came from immunoSEQ multiplex PCR; TCRdb stores just in-frame clones and leaves some out. The sample contains 2.5 million or so clones, roughly nine tenths of which appear only once. Trimming removed 6 bases from V and 4 bases from J, with 17 bases in between. CDR3 length equals 14 residues. Germline V gives CDR1 SQVTM, CDR2 ANQGSEA. The sequence came from a man aged 18 to 29 in good health. The sequenced material came from naive CD4+ T cells sorted from blood. The sample's subset: CD45RA+ positively selected. The chain joins TRBV29-1 to TRBJ2-3; either TRBD1 or TRBD2 may supply D (5 bases each). The DNA of the CDR3 is TGCAGCGTGCCGGGACGTTTTGTTGCAGATACGCAGTATTTT. Its protein is CSVPGRFVADTQYF.